The rows below give T cell receptor beta chains drawn from one sample of a study of technical replicates of blood from a few donors. Using immunoSEQ multiplex PCR, the repertoire was profiled, and TCRdb retains in-frame clones only, with some absent. The data show some 82,000 clones, approximately 94% seen once. Sequenced sample: T cells isolated from PBMCs. The receptors derive from a human donor in good health. Each CDR3 is given with its conserved first and last residue. The order of the fields is D gene, clone size, J gene, V gene, CDR3 DNA, CDR3 protein. The D gene is left open where the match is weak. Part of the rows lack a size; the others show once, few, many or a class for expanded clones.

-,-,TRBJ2-1,TRBV7-3,TGTGCCAGCAGCTTCAGAGCGGCCAATCGGGATGAGCAGTTCTTC,CASSFRAANRDEQFF
TRBD1,-,TRBJ2-3,TRBV7-9,TGTGCCAGCAGCTCGGGAACAGGGGAATCAGATACGCAGTATTTT,CASSSGTGESDTQYF
-,-,TRBJ2-5,TRBV6-1,TGTGCCAGCAGTGAAAACTCAGAGACCCAGTACTTC,CASSENSETQYF
-,-,TRBJ1-1,TRBV28,TGTGCCAGCACCCTAGAAAGCGGGGTGGAAGCTTTCTTT,CASTLESGVEAFF
-,once,TRBJ1-2,TRBV28,TGTGCCAGCAGTTACTCTCAGGGACTGAGTGGCTACACCTTC,CASSYSQGLSGYTF
-,few,TRBJ2-7,TRBV6-1,TGTGCCAGCAGTGAATCCGCGGGTCTAGTCTACGAGCAGTACTTC,CASSESAGLVYEQYF
TRBD1,-,TRBJ2-5,TRBV18,TGTGCCAGCTCACCACAAGACAGGGGGGCAGAGACCCAGTACTTC,CASSPQDRGAETQYF
TRBD1,-,TRBJ1-2,TRBV28,TGTGCCAGCAGTTTGGGACAGTACTATGGCTACACCTTC,CASSLGQYYGYTF
TRBD2,once,TRBJ2-2,TRBV30,TGTGCCTGGAGGGAAGGACTTGGCGGGAGACAGAACACCGGGGAGCTGTTTTTT,CAWREGLGGRQNTGELFF
TRBD2,-,TRBJ2-7,TRBV5-6,TGTGCCAGCAGCTTCCTTAGCGGGAGGGCGGAGCAGTACTTC,CASSFLSGRAEQYF
TRBD2,once,TRBJ2-4,TRBV6-5,TGTGCCAGCAGCTTAGCGGGAGGGCGGAACATTCAGTACTTC,CASSLAGGRNIQYF
-,-,TRBJ1-4,TRBV19,TGTGCCAGTACCCTGACCGCGGCGGGGGCTAATGAAAAACTGTTTTTT,CASTLTAAGANEKLFF
TRBD2,once,TRBJ2-5,TRBV5-1,TGCGCCAGCAGCCTGTCACCGGGACTAGCGGGAGAGGAGACCCAGTACTTC,CASSLSPGLAGEETQYF
-,-,TRBJ2-5,TRBV19,TGTGCCAGTAGTATAGATGCATCGTCGAGATCAGAGACCCAGTACTTC,CASSIDASSRSETQYF
-,-,TRBJ2-1,TRBV7-3,TGTGCCAGCAGCCCACAACCTCTCGGAGGGAGCTCCTACAATGAGCAGTTCTTC,CASSPQPLGGSSYNEQFF
TRBD1,-,TRBJ1-2,TRBV6-1,TGTGCCAGCAGTCAACCCACGGCAGGGGGTTTCGACACCTTC,CASSQPTAGGFDTF
TRBD2,-,TRBJ2-7,TRBV15,TGTGCCACCAGCAGAGTTAGGGGGAGAGAAGCGGGAGTGCGCGAGCAGTACTTC,CATSRVRGREAGVREQYF
-,once,TRBJ1-2,TRBV30,TGTGCCTGGAGCCTGAGGCGGGACTCCTATGGCTACACCTTC,CAWSLRRDSYGYTF
TRBD1,-,TRBJ2-7,TRBV10-3,TGTGCCATCAGTGAGGGACAGGGTTACGAGCAGTACTTC,CAISEGQGYEQYF
-,few,TRBJ1-3,TRBV30,TGTGCCTGGAGTGACCCAGGGGCCGGAAACACCATATATTTT,CAWSDPGAGNTIYF
-,-,TRBJ2-1,TRBV6-1,TGTGCCAGCAGTGAAGCGATAGCTACCAATGAGCAGTTCTTC,CASSEAIATNEQFF
TRBD2,-,TRBJ2-3,TRBV5-1,TGCGCCAGCTATATCAACGGGAGGGGGACAGATACGCAGTATTTT,CASYINGRGTDTQYF
TRBD2,-,TRBJ2-3,TRBV30,TGTGCCTGGAGTGGAGGGGCGGGAGGGCCCGATACGCAGTATTTT,CAWSGGAGGPDTQYF
TRBD1,few,TRBJ2-7,TRBV11-1,TGTGCCAGCAGCCCCCGGGACAGGGCATTGTACGAGCAGTACTTC,CASSPRDRALYEQYF
-,-,TRBJ1-1,TRBV10-1,TGCGCCAGCAGTGAGGACACCACGAACACTGAAGCTTTCTTT,CASSEDTTNTEAFF
TRBD1,-,TRBJ2-6,TRBV13,TGTGCCAGCAGCTCTACAGGGGCTGGGGCCAACGTCCTGACTTTC,CASSSTGAGANVLTF
-,-,TRBJ1-5,TRBV29-1,TGCAGCGTTGGGGAGGATCAGCCCCAGCATTTT,CSVGEDQPQHF